This T cell receptor beta chain was documented in a study of graft-versus-host responses after intestinal transplantation. Study summary: The transplants performed in recipients were multivisceral, liver-intestinal, or isolated intestinal.

Here immunoSEQ multiplex PCR was the method, and the copy in TCRdb shows in-frame clones only, minus some. Of roughly 120,000 clones in the sample, roughly 96% were seen once. About this clone: The target antigen is unknown.

The V gene's germline CDR1 is SGHDN and CDR2 FVKESK. V dropped 1 base and J dropped 4 bases, with 4 bases sitting between them. The CDR3 length is 13 residues. This receptor was obtained from a human donor who received an intestinal transplant. This material consisted of unstimulated CD8+ T cells sorted from spleen or lymph node cells, taken before intestinal transplant. V is TRBV14 and J is TRBJ2-2; no reliable D call. The CDR3: CASSQGGTGELFF. The CDR3 DNA reads as TGTGCCAGCAGCCAAGGTGGCACCGGGGAGCTGTTTTTT.